The sample holds many counts of the clone carrying this T cell receptor beta chain. This record belongs to a study of molecular identifiers for immune sequencing clone quantification. Germline V gene lookup returns CDR1 PRHDT and CDR2 FYEKMQ (reference sequence). The CDR3 runs 14 residues. V dropped 3 bases and J dropped 7; count of bases not matched to a gene: 7. Input for naive CD8 libraries was roughly 19,000 to 1,100,000 sorted cells; the RNA fraction used was 10%, 30% or 50%. Sorted naive CD8 T cells were those defined as CD8+CD4-CCR7+CD45RA+. As previously described, bulk TCR libraries were made using listed TCR primers. A single record per CDR3 protein comes from TCRdb applying MiXCR to the PCR reads. The repertoire includes just under 650,000 distinct CDR3 sequences, nearly 20% of them detected once, and roughly 0.85% sits in the top ten.

This rearrangement joins TRBV13 to TRBJ1-1; 8 bases are a match to TRBD1. Sequences were obtained from naive CD8+ T cells from blood, with Jurkat cell RNA spiked in. Specified subset: FACS-sorted CD8+CD4-CCR7+CD45RA+ naive T cells. The TCR was taken from a human donor in good health. Some libraries in this study had Jurkat cell RNA spiked in. The CDR3 coding sequence is TGTGCCAGCAGCTTTGGACAGGGTAGTGGTGAAGCTTTCTTT. Protein: CASSFGQGSGEAFF.